This TCR beta chain was obtained from a study of OX40 agonist ivuxolimab in advanced cancers. Repertoires were generated with immunoSEQ multiplex PCR, while TCRdb's copy carries only in-frame clones and drops some. The profile shows about 81,000 clones, roughly 91% of them singletons. Per the germline V gene, CDR1 is LNHNV and CDR2 is YYDKDF (reference sequence). V lost 9 bases and J lost 0, with 12 bases in between. This CDR3 comprises 14 residues. The source is an adult with an advanced solid tumor such as melanoma, head and neck, liver or kidney cancer. The rearrangement links TRBV15 to TRBJ1-5; D is possibly TRBD1 (6 bases). Sequencing was performed on CD4+ or CD8+ T cells sorted from blood, taken in a trial of the OX40 agonist ivuxolimab. CDR3 in amino acids: CATKQGDSNQPQHF. The CDR3, as DNA: TGTGCCACAAAACAGGGAGATAGCAATCAGCCCCAGCATTTT.